This TCR beta chain was identified in a study of blood T cell repertoires in COVID-19. For the study at large: PBMCs, B-cell-depleted T cells, or T cells provided the cDNA or gDNA that made up the material.

Authors' processing steps: Estimated nucleated cell counts came from reference gene primer amplification. Sequenced by immunoSEQ multiplex PCR; TCRdb stores in-frame clones only, minus some. For V, J and clone size, that table is used; D and trimming come from the DNA. The profile shows about 95,000 clones, roughly 80% of them singletons. This clonotype originated in a human donor in a cohort sampled during active COVID-19. What was sequenced was peripheral blood.

CDR3 sequence: CATSVPSGANEQFF. For the CDR3, the DNA is TGTGCCACCAGTGTGCCTAGCGGGGCCAATGAGCAGTTCTTC. The rearrangement links TRBV24-1 to TRBJ2-1; 9 bases are shared with TRBD2. The CDR3 runs 14 residues. V was pared by 5 bases and J by 6 bases, with 4 bases of the junction left unmatched. Per germline, CDR1 KGHDR and CDR2 SFDVKD.